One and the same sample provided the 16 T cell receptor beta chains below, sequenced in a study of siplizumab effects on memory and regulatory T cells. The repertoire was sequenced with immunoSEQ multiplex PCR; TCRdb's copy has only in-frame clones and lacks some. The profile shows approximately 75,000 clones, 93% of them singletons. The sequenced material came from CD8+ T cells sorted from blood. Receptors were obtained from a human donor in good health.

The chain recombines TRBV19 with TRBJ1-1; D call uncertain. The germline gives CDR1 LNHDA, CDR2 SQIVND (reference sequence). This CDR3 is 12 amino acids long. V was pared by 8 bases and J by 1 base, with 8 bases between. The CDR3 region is CASVGENTEAFF. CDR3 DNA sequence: TGTGCCAGTGTCGGGGAGAACACTGAAGCTTTCTTT.

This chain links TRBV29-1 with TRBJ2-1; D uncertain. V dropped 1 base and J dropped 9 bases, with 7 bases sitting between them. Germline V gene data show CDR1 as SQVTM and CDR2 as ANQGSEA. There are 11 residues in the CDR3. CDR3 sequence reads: CSVEATSEQFF. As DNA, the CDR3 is TGCAGCGTTGAAGCCACTTCTGAGCAGTTCTTC.

CDR3 nucleotides: TGTGCCAGCAGCGACGACCCAGCGGGTTACACAGATACGCAGTATTTT. Protein sequence: CASSDDPAGYTDTQYF. V gene TRBV11-2 combines with J gene TRBJ2-3, with D perhaps matching TRBD2 (6 bases). The CDR3 runs 16 residues. Trimming left V 5 bases short and J 2 bases short, with 17 bases between. Germline CDR1 reads SGHAT; CDR2 reads FQNNGV.

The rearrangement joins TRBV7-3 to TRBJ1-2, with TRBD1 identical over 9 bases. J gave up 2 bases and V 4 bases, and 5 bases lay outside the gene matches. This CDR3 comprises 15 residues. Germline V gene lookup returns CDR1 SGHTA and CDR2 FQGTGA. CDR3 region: CASSSKQGANYGYTF. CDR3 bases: TGTGCCAGCAGCTCGAAACAGGGGGCCAACTATGGCTACACCTTC.

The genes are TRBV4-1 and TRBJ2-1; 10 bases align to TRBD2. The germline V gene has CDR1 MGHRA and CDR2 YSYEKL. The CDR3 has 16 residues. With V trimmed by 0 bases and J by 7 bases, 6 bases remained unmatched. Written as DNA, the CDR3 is TGCGCCAGCAGCCAAGATCCAGCGGGGGGGCCGAATGAGCAGTTCTTC. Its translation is CASSQDPAGGPNEQFF.

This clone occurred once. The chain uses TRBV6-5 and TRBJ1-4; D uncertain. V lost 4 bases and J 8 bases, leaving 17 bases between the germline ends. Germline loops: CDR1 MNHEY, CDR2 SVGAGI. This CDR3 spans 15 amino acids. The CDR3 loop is CASSSERELREKLFF. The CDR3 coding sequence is TGTGCCAGCAGTTCCGAGAGGGAGCTAAGGGAAAAACTGTTTTTT.

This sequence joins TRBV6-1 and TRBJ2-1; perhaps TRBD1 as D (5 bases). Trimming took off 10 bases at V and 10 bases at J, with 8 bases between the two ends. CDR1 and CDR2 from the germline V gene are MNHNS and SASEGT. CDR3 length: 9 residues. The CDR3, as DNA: TGTGCCACCAGACAGGAGCAGTTCTTC. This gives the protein CATRQEQFF.

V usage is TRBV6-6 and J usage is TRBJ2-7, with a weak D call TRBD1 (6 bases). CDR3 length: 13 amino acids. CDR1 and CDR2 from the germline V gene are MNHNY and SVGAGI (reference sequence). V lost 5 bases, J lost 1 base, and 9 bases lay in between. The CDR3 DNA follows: TGTGCCAGCAGTGTGGGGACATCCTACGAGCAGTACTTC. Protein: CASSVGTSYEQYF.

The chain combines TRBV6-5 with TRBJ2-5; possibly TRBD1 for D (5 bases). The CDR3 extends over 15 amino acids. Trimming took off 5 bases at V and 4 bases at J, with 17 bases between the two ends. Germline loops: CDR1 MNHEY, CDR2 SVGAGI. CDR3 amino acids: CASSLGPAPGETQYF. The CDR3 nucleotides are TGTGCCAGCAGTCTGGGGCCAGCCCCCGGAGAGACCCAGTACTTC.

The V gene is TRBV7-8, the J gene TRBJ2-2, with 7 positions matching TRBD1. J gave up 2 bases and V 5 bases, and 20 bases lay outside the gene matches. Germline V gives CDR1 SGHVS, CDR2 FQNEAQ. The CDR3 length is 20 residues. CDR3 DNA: TGTGCCAGCAGCCGCACGATAACATTATCAACAGGGGATAACACCGGGGAGCTGTTTTTT. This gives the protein CASSRTITLSTGDNTGELFF.

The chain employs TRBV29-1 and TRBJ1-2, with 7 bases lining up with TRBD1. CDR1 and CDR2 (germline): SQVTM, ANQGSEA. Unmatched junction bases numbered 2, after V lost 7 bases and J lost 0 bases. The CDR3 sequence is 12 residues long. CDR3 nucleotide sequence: TGCAGCGGACAGGGTTCTAACTATGGCTACACCTTC. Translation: CSGQGSNYGYTF.

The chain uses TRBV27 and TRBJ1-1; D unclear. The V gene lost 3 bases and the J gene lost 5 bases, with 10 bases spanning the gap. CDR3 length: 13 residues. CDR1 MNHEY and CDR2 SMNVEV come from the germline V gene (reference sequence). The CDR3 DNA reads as TGTGCCAGCAGTTTTGGTGGAGGTACTGAAGCTTTCTTT. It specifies CASSFGGGTEAFF.

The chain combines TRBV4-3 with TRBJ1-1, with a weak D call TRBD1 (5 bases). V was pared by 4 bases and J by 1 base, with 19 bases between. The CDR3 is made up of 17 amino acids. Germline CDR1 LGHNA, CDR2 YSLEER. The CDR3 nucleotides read TGCGCCAGCAGCCCTCTCGTTGGGGCGGCCGAGAACACTGAAGCTTTCTTT. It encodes CASSPLVGAAENTEAFF.

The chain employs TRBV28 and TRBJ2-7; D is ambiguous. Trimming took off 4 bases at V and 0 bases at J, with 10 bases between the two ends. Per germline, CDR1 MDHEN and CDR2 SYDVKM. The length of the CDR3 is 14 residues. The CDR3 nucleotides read TGTGCCAGCAGTTCCCGTGCGGCCTCCTACGAGCAGTACTTC. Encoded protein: CASSSRAASYEQYF.

The CDR3 spells CASRQTSASSYEQYF. The CDR3 coding sequence is TGTGCCAGCAGACAAACTAGCGCGAGCTCCTACGAGCAGTACTTC. The chain links TRBV28 to TRBJ2-7, with 7 bases fitting TRBD2. Germline V gene sequence: CDR1 MDHEN, CDR2 SYDVKM. The CDR3 sequence is 15 residues long. J was trimmed by 0 bases and V by 6 bases; bases with no gene match: 8. Drawing the rest from reference TRBV28 and TRBJ2-7, the complete variable domain is DVKVTQSSRYLVKRTGEKVFLECVQDMDHENMFWYRQDPGLGLRLIYFSYDVKMKEKGDIPEGYSVSREKKERFSLILESASTNQTSMYLCASRQTSASSYEQYFGPGTRLTVT.

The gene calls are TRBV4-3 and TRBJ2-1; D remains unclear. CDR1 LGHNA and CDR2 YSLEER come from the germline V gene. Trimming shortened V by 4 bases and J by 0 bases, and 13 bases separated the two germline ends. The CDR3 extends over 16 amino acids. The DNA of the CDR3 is TGCGCCAGCAGCCGTTCGGTGGAGAGCTCCTACAATGAGCAGTTCTTC. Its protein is CASSRSVESSYNEQFF.